One and the same sample provided the 5 T cell receptor beta chains below, sequenced in a study of T-cell memory formation after mild COVID-19. One entry per CDR3 protein results from TCRdb running MiXCR on the 5' RACE reads. Among under 450,000 distinct CDR3 sequences listed, more than 20% were seen once. Material: PBMCs or a T cell subset sorted from them (not recorded which). The receptors originated from an adult woman who had mild COVID-19 (a few samples of this study predate the infection). Cell type and time point are not known.

The chain links TRBV12-3 or TRBV12-4 to TRBJ1-2; D not certain. Deletions cut 6 bases from V and 5 bases from J, with 13 bases between. There are 13 residues in the CDR3. Written as DNA, the CDR3 is TGTGCCAGCAGCTCCATCGGCCGATATGGCTACACCTTC. Translation: CASSSIGRYGYTF.

This clonotype was counted only a few times. The chain combines TRBV6-5 with TRBJ2-7; D might be TRBD1 (6 bases). The CDR3 sequence is 14 residues long. The germline V gene encodes CDR1 MNHEY and CDR2 SVGAGI. The V and J ends lost 0 bases and 1 base respectively, with 7 bases between them. The CDR3 nucleotides read TGTGCCAGCAGTTACTCGAGGGGGTCCTACGAGCAGTACTTC. The encoded protein is CASSYSRGSYEQYF.

The V and J genes are TRBV6-5 and TRBJ1-2; a possible D gene is TRBD1 (5 bases). Germline values: CDR1 MNHEY, CDR2 SVGAGI. Trimming removed 2 bases from V and 3 bases from J, with 7 bases in between. CDR3 length: 13 residues. DNA of the CDR3: TGTGCCAGCAGTTACGGCAGGGACTATGGCTACACCTTC. It specifies CASSYGRDYGYTF.

This clonotype has only a few counts. CDR3 nucleotides: TGTGCCAGCAGTAGGGACGGACAAGAGACCCAGTACTTC. Protein sequence: CASSRDGQETQYF. J is TRBJ2-5 and V is TRBV2; D may match TRBD1 or TRBD2 (5 bases each). This CDR3 region has 13 residues. The germline gives CDR1 SNHLY, CDR2 FYNNEI. V was pared by 5 bases and J by 2 bases, with 9 bases between.

The J gene is TRBJ2-7, the V gene TRBV28, with D uncertain. This CDR3 is built from 13 residues. V lost 1 base to trimming and J lost 2 bases, with 6 bases between them. Germline CDR1 is MDHEN and CDR2 is SYDVKM. In nucleotides, the CDR3 is TGTGCCAGCAGTTTATACCTCCCCTACGAGCAGTACTTC. As protein: CASSLYLPYEQYF. The full variable domain, rest sourced from reference TRBV28 and TRBJ2-7, is DVKVTQSSRYLVKRTGEKVFLECVQDMDHENMFWYRQDPGLGLRLIYFSYDVKMKEKGDIPEGYSVSREKKERFSLILESASTNQTSMYLCASSLYLPYEQYFGPGTRLTVT.